The 21 T cell receptor beta chains listed next were all sequenced from one sample in a study of T cell responses to AZD1222 COVID-19 vaccine. Libraries were prepared by immunoSEQ multiplex PCR; TCRdb keeps only in-frame clonotypes and omits some of them. The sample consists of some 130,000 clones, more than 85% of them appearing once. The specimen was peripheral blood, collected on day 0 of AZD1222 vaccination. The source of these receptors is an adult in good health.

The chain combines TRBV5-1 with TRBJ1-2; D might be TRBD1 (5 bases). Germline CDR1 SGHRS, CDR2 YFSETQ. Trimming removed 0 bases at V and 4 bases at J, with 13 bases between. The CDR3 sequence is 15 residues long. The CDR3 coding sequence is TGCGCCAGCAGCTTGGGTACGGGGGTGATCTATGGCTACACCTTC. Translating it yields CASSLGTGVIYGYTF.

The chain couples TRBV25-1 to TRBJ2-2, with D uncertain. The CDR3 consists of 12 residues. Germline values: CDR1 MGHDK, CDR2 SYGVNS. The V end was cut by 6 bases, the J end by 8 bases, with 10 bases between. The CDR3 sequence is CASSRTRGELFF. CDR3 nucleotides: TGTGCCAGCAGCCGAACGAGAGGGGAGCTGTTTTTT. The whole variable domain, remainder taken from reference TRBV25-1 and TRBJ2-2, is EADIYQTPRYLVIGTGKKITLECSQTMGHDKMYWYQQDPGMELHLIHYSYGVNSTEKGDLSSESTVSRIRTEHFPLTLESARPSHTSQYLCASSRTRGELFFGEGSRLTVL.

The V and J genes are TRBV30 and TRBJ2-7; 8 bases agree with TRBD2. V was clipped by 1 base and J by 7 bases; unmatched bases: 6. Looked up from germline, CDR1 is GTSNPN and CDR2 is SVGIG (reference sequence). This CDR3 spans 13 amino acids. CDR3 DNA: TGTGCCTGGAGTGGGGGACTAGAGGGGGAGCAGTACTTC. Residues: CAWSGGLEGEQYF. The variable domain in full, completed from reference TRBV30 and TRBJ2-7, reads SQTIHQWPATLVQPVGSPLSLECTVEGTSNPNLYWYRQAAGRGLQLLFYSVGIGQISSEVPQNLSASRPQDRQFILSSKKLLLSDSGFYLCAWSGGLEGEQYFGPGTRLTVT.

The chain is built from TRBV7-8 and TRBJ1-6; the match to TRBD1 covers 7 bases. Unmatched junction bases numbered 9, after V lost 6 bases and J lost 7 bases. The germline CDR1 and CDR2 sequences are SGHVS and FQNEAQ. The CDR3 sequence is 15 residues long. This CDR3 is CASRNVDRENSPLHF. In nucleotides, the CDR3 is TGTGCCAGCAGAAATGTCGACAGGGAAAATTCACCCCTCCACTTT.

The chain combines TRBV3-1 (or the pseudogene TRBV3-2) with TRBJ1-1; D is unresolved. This CDR3 spans 14 amino acids. The V and J ends lost 2 bases and 3 bases respectively, with 10 bases between them. The germline V gene has CDR1 LGHDT and CDR2 YNNKEL (reference sequence). The DNA for the CDR3 is TGTGCCAGCAGCCAACGCGCTGGAGACACTGAAGCTTTCTTT. Its translation is CASSQRAGDTEAFF.

The chain uses TRBV28 and TRBJ2-7, with 9 bases fitting TRBD2. With V trimmed by 4 bases and J by 0 bases, 7 bases remained unmatched. The germline V gene encodes CDR1 MDHEN and CDR2 SYDVKM. The CDR3 has 16 residues. As DNA, the CDR3 is TGTGCCAGCAGTTCCCCCAGCGGGGGGCTCTCCTACGAGCAGTACTTC. Its translation is CASSSPSGGLSYEQYF.

This sequence joins TRBV5-6 and TRBJ2-7, with D tentatively TRBD2 (5 bases). CDR1 SGHDT and CDR2 YYEEEE come from the germline V gene. V dropped 2 bases and J dropped 1 base, with 10 bases sitting between them. The CDR3 runs 14 residues. CDR3 loop: CASSFSGTSYEQYF. The CDR3 DNA reads as TGTGCCAGCAGCTTCAGCGGAACTTCCTACGAGCAGTACTTC.

V is TRBV19 and J is TRBJ2-3; D possibly corresponds to TRBD1 (6 bases). The CDR3 totals 15 residues. Germline V gene lookup returns CDR1 LNHDA and CDR2 SQIVND (reference sequence). Trimming shortened V by 9 bases and J by 2 bases, and 18 bases separated the two germline ends. The CDR3 DNA reads as TGTGCCAGCAGGACAGCCGGATACCTCACAGATACGCAGTATTTT. Its translation: CASRTAGYLTDTQYF.

The genes are TRBV12-3 or TRBV12-4 and TRBJ2-7; the D gene is possibly TRBD2 (6 bases). This CDR3 spans 13 amino acids. V was shortened by 5 bases and J by 7 bases, with 15 bases between the two germline ends. In nucleotides, the CDR3 is TGTGCCAGCAGTCGGGACGGTGCGGGGGAGCAGTACTTC. It encodes CASSRDGAGEQYF.

V gene TRBV18 combines with J gene TRBJ2-1; 9 positions match TRBD1. The CDR3 runs 16 residues. Germline V gene lookup returns CDR1 KGHSH and CDR2 LQKENI. V dropped 4 bases and J dropped 10; count of bases not matched to a gene: 14. Here the CDR3 reads CASSQQQGANFMEQFF. Written as DNA, the CDR3 is TGTGCCAGCTCACAACAACAGGGGGCCAACTTCATGGAGCAGTTCTTC.

This sequence joins TRBV6-5 and TRBJ1-1; D is ambiguous. The ends were cut back, 10 bases at V and 5 bases at J, with 8 bases in the middle. This CDR3 spans 10 amino acids. CDR1 and CDR2 from the germline V gene are MNHEY and SVGAGI. The CDR3 DNA is TGTGCCATATACCGGACTGAAGCTTTCTTT. It yields the protein CAIYRTEAFF.

This chain connects TRBV3-1 (or the pseudogene TRBV3-2) to TRBJ1-1; a possible D gene is TRBD1 (5 bases). This CDR3 is built from 15 residues. Germline V gene data show CDR1 as LGHDT and CDR2 as YNNKEL (reference sequence). Trimming pared 1 base from V and 3 bases from J, leaving 12 bases between. Written as DNA, the CDR3 is TGTGCCAGCAGCCAAGTTCCGCGGGGGGACACTGAAGCTTTCTTT. Protein product: CASSQVPRGDTEAFF.

The genes are TRBV2 and TRBJ2-3; D gene ambiguous. The CDR3 has 13 residues. V lost 5 bases, J lost 9 bases, and 15 bases lay in between. CDR1 is SNHLY, CDR2 FYNNEI, per germline. CDR3 DNA: TGTGCCAGCAGTATCTACCCGGATCGCACGCAGTATTTT. Protein product: CASSIYPDRTQYF. The full variable domain, completed using reference TRBV2 and TRBJ2-3, is EPEVTQTPSHQVTQMGQEVILRCVPISNHLYFYWYRQILGQKVEFLVSFYNNEISEKSEIFDDQFSVERPDGSNFTLKIRSTKLEDSAMYFCASSIYPDRTQYFGPGTRLTVL.

The rearrangement joins TRBV28 to TRBJ2-7, with D hard to call. The CDR3 covers 16 residues. Germline CDR1 reads MDHEN; CDR2 reads SYDVKM. V lost 2 bases to trimming and J lost 3 bases, with 17 bases between them. The CDR3 sequence: CASSLIPGSGRYEQYF. In DNA, the CDR3 is TGTGCCAGCAGTTTAATTCCCGGGTCGGGCCGCTACGAGCAGTACTTC.

The rearrangement joins TRBV27 to TRBJ2-5, with 10 bases matching TRBD2. Looked up from germline, CDR1 is MNHEY and CDR2 is SMNVEV (reference sequence). V shed 5 bases, J shed 4 bases, and the junction held 13 bases outside the gene matches. The CDR3 covers 17 residues. CDR3 DNA: TGTGCCAGCAGTCGTACTCGTAGGGCTAGCGGGAGAGAGACCCAGTACTTC. It is translated as CASSRTRRASGRETQYF.

J is TRBJ1-4 and V is TRBV6-4; the D is unclear. CDR1 MRHNA and CDR2 SNTAGT come from the germline V gene. The CDR3 is 13 amino acids. Trimming removed 5 bases from V and 7 bases from J, with 11 bases in between. In DNA, the CDR3 is TGTGCCAGCAGTCTGGACCGGGGTGAAAAACTGTTTTTT. Translated: CASSLDRGEKLFF.

This chain links TRBV27 with TRBJ1-2; 10 bases are shared with TRBD1. CDR3 size: 15 residues. The V segment lost 5 bases and the J segment 4 bases; nucleotides outside the gene matches: 7. Germline CDR1 MNHEY, CDR2 SMNVEV (reference sequence). The CDR3 spells CASSPGDRGGYGYTF. In DNA form, the CDR3 reads TGTGCCAGCAGTCCCGGGGACAGGGGCGGCTATGGCTACACCTTC.

The CDR3 DNA sequence: TGTGCCAGCAGCCAGGCGGGAGGGTCCTACAATGAGCAGTTCTTC. Translation: CASSQAGGSYNEQFF. This chain joins TRBV3-1 (or the pseudogene TRBV3-2) and TRBJ2-1, with TRBD2 identical over 9 bases. V was pared by 3 bases and J by 1 base, with 1 base of the junction left unmatched. CDR1 is LGHDT and CDR2 is YNNKEL in the germline V gene (reference sequence). This CDR3 has 15 amino acids.

The chain carries TRBV6-2 or TRBV6-3 and TRBJ1-5; weak D call: TRBD1 (5 bases). The CDR3 is 13 amino acids. In germline, CDR1 is MNHEY, CDR2 SVGEGT. V was cut by 2 bases and J by 9 bases, with 11 bases left in between. The CDR3 loop reads CASSYTGRGPQHF. The DNA for the CDR3 is TGTGCCAGCAGTTACACTGGTAGGGGGCCCCAGCATTTT.

The rearrangement joins TRBV28 to TRBJ2-2, with unresolved D. This CDR3 has 14 residues. Germline V lookup: CDR1 MDHEN, CDR2 SYDVKM. The V gene lost 7 bases and the J gene lost 0 bases, with 9 bases spanning the gap. This CDR3 reads CASNGEANTGELFF. The CDR3 DNA reads TGTGCCAGCAACGGCGAGGCGAACACCGGGGAGCTGTTTTTT.

This chain connects TRBV11-3 to TRBJ2-3, with D perhaps being TRBD1 or TRBD2 (5 bases each). Germline CDR1 and CDR2: SGHNT and YENEEA. V was clipped by 5 bases and J by 8 bases, with 14 bases between them. The CDR3 has 13 residues. As DNA, the CDR3 is TGTGCCAGCAGCGTACGATCCGGGACTACGCAGTATTTT. The encoded protein is CASSVRSGTTQYF.